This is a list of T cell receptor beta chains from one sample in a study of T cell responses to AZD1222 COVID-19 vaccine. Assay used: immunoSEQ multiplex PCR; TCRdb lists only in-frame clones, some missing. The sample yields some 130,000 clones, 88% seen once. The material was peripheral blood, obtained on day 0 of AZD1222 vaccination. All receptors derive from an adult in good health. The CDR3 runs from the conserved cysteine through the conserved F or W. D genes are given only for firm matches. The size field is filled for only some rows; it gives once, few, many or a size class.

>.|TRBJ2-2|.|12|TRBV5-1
TGCGCCAGCAGCTTCGGCACCGGGGAGCTGTTTTTT
CASSFGTGELFF
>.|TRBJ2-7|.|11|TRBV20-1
TGCAGTGCTAGTAACGTCTACGAGCAGTACTTC
CSASNVYEQYF
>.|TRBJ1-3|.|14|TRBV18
TGTGCCAGCTCACCCGACGTTGCTGGAAACACCATATATTTT
CASSPDVAGNTIYF
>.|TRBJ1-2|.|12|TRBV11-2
TGTGCCAGCAGCCAGACAGTCTATGGCTACACCTTC
CASSQTVYGYTF
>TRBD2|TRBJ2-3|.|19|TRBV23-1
TGCGCCAGCAGTCAATCCGAAGAAACCGGGACTAGCGGTGTAAGTGCGCAGTATTTT
CASSQSEETGTSGVSAQYF
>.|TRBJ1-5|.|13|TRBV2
TGTGCCAGCAAATATTGGGGGAATCAGCCCCAGCATTTT
CASKYWGNQPQHF
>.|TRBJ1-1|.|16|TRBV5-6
TGTGCCAGCAGCTTGATCGCCGGACAAATGAACACTGAAGCTTTCTTT
CASSLIAGQMNTEAFF
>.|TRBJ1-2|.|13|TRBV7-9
TGTGCCAGCAGCCCCGACAGGATCTATGGCTACACCTTC
CASSPDRIYGYTF
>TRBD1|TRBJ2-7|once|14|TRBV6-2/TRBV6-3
TGTGCCAGCAGCCAGGACAGGGCCTCCTACGAGCAGTACTTC
CASSQDRASYEQYF
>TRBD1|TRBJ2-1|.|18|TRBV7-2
TGTGCCAGCAGCTTCGCCTCGTCCCTCCAGGGGGTATACAATGAGCAGTTCTTC
CASSFASSLQGVYNEQFF